The 18 T cell receptor beta chains given below trace back to one sample, sequenced in a study of response to subunit inactivated influenza vaccine. MiXCR, applied by TCRdb to the RT-PCR reads, yields one record per CDR3 protein. This table holds under 800,000 distinct CDR3 sequences, approximately 15% found once. The specimen comprised PBMCs from blood, sampled around two weeks before vaccination. Every receptor here comes from a man aged 50-60 years who received an inactivated influenza vaccine.

The chain couples TRBV28 to TRBJ1-5, with a weak D call TRBD1 (5 bases). CDR1 and CDR2 (germline): MDHEN, SYDVKM. CDR3 size: 16 residues. Between the trimmed V and J ends, which lost 3 bases and 4 bases, there was a span of 16 bases. The CDR3 is CASSFTVREENQPQHF. CDR3 DNA sequence: TGTGCCAGCAGTTTTACGGTCAGGGAAGAGAATCAGCCCCAGCATTTT. Full variable domain (outside the CDR3, taken from reference TRBV28 and TRBJ1-5): DVKVTQSSRYLVKRTGEKVFLECVQDMDHENMFWYRQDPGLGLRLIYFSYDVKMKEKGDIPEGYSVSREKKERFSLILESASTNQTSMYLCASSFTVREENQPQHFGDGTRLSIL.

This clonotype came up a few times. The V and J genes are TRBV9 and TRBJ2-7; D possibly uses TRBD1 or TRBD2 (5 bases each). The CDR3 contains 15 residues. V was cut by 2 bases and J by 1 base, with 13 bases left in between. The germline V gene encodes CDR1 SGDLS and CDR2 YYNGEE. CDR3 bases: TGTGCCAGCAGCGTCAACCCGGGGCGTTCCTACGAGCAGTACTTC. Translating gives CASSVNPGRSYEQYF.

The chain employs TRBV6-1 and TRBJ2-7; TRBD2 matches 7 bases. The germline V gene encodes CDR1 MNHNS and CDR2 SASEGT. V shed 6 bases and J 2 bases; nucleotides not matched to a gene: 4. The CDR3 is made up of 13 amino acids. The DNA for the CDR3 is TGTGCCAGCAGAATTGGGGGGGCCTACGAGCAGTACTTC. As protein: CASRIGGAYEQYF.

This rearrangement joins TRBV7-2 to TRBJ1-6; TRBD1 agrees at 7 bases. The germline V gene encodes CDR1 SGHTA and CDR2 FQGNSA. V dropped 5 bases and J dropped 11; count of bases not matched to a gene: 12. The CDR3 consists of 15 residues. The DNA of the CDR3 is TGTGCCAGCAGCGGCCCGACAGGGACTGCGGCACCCCTCCACTTT. This encodes CASSGPTGTAAPLHF.

In its sample, this clonotype was seen a few times. V is TRBV29-1 and J is TRBJ2-6; D is unclear. The CDR3 consists of 14 residues. CDR1 and CDR2 (germline): SQVTM, ANQGSEA. The V and J ends lost 7 bases and 4 bases respectively, with 14 bases between them. In nucleotides, the CDR3 is TGCAGCGCCCAGACCCGTACGGGGGCCAACGTCCTGACTTTC. This gives the protein CSAQTRTGANVLTF. Together with reference TRBV29-1 and TRBJ2-6, the CDR3 gives the full variable domain: SAVISQKPSRDICQRGTSLTIQCQVDSQVTMMFWYRQQPGQSLTLIATANQGSEATYESGFVIDKFPISRPNLTFSTLTVSNMSPEDSSIYLCSAQTRTGANVLTFGAGSRLTVL.

This clonotype was recorded at least ten times. The chain uses TRBV7-3 and TRBJ2-2, with a possible D match to TRBD2 (6 bases). This CDR3 contains 15 residues. CDR1 and CDR2 from the germline V gene are SGHTA and FQGTGA. V dropped 4 bases and J dropped 0 bases, with 9 bases sitting between them. The CDR3 sequence: CASSSRTTNTGELFF. In nucleotides, the CDR3 is TGTGCCAGCAGCTCCCGGACTACGAACACCGGGGAGCTGTTTTTT. Drawing the rest from reference TRBV7-3 and TRBJ2-2, the complete variable domain is GAGVSQTPSNKVTEKGKYVELRCDPISGHTALYWYRQSLGQGPEFLIYFQGTGAADDSGLPNDRFFAVRPEGSVSTLKIQRTERGDSAVYLCASSSRTTNTGELFFGEGSRLTVL.

The chain links TRBV5-5 to TRBJ1-4; no definite D call. Germline loops: CDR1 SGHKS, CDR2 YYEKEE (reference sequence). The ends were cut back, 3 bases at V and 8 bases at J, with 11 bases in the middle. The CDR3 runs to 13 residues. CDR3 sequence: CASSWRVGEKLFF. The DNA of the CDR3 is TGTGCCAGCAGCTGGAGGGTGGGGGAAAAACTGTTTTTT.

CDR3 sequence: CASSTGVHQPQHF. CDR3 bases: TGTGCCAGTAGTACAGGGGTACATCAGCCCCAGCATTTT. The V and J genes are TRBV19 and TRBJ1-5, with D perhaps matching TRBD1 (6 bases). Germline CDR1 LNHDA, CDR2 SQIVND (reference sequence). V was shortened by 4 bases and J by 5 bases, with 9 bases between the two germline ends. The CDR3 has 13 amino acids.

This clonotype was detected ten times or more. This chain connects TRBV7-9 to TRBJ2-3; TRBD1 agrees at 7 bases. Germline trimming cut 4 bases from V and 3 bases from J; bases unmatched to any gene: 7. Germline V gene sequence: CDR1 SEHNR, CDR2 FQNEAQ (reference sequence). The CDR3 is 15 residues long. CDR3 in DNA: TGTGCCAGCAGCTCGACAGGGTTGGGGACAGATACGCAGTATTTT. It yields the protein CASSSTGLGTDTQYF.

The genes are TRBV4-2 and TRBJ2-5, with TRBD2 matching 9 bases. Germline V gives CDR1 LGHNA, CDR2 YNFKEQ. The trim removed 4 bases at V and 0 bases at J, leaving 6 bases unmatched. The CDR3 has 16 amino acids. Here the CDR3 DNA reads TGTGCCAGCAGCCGTTTTAGCGGGGGAAACCAAGAGACCCAGTACTTC. Its translation: CASSRFSGGNQETQYF.

A note on this clonotype: This may be a read error, as it is one base from a much larger clone. The V call is TRBV2, the J call TRBJ1-2, with no clear D. CDR1 and CDR2 (germline): SNHLY, FYNNEI. CDR3 length equals 16 residues. This CDR3 reads CASSPTAVGKVHPPAF. CDR3 nucleotide sequence: TGTGCCAGCAGTCCAACCGCTGTGGGGAAGGTACATCCACCCGCCTTC.

The V gene is TRBV29-1, the J gene TRBJ2-1; tentatively, D is TRBD2 (5 bases). The CDR3 length is 13 residues. V was clipped by 6 bases and J by 7 bases, with 16 bases between them. Germline V CDR1 and CDR2: SQVTM, ANQGSEA. The CDR3 nucleotides are TGCAGCGTAGTACCCTCGGGAAGGAATGAGCAGTTCTTC. This sequence encodes CSVVPSGRNEQFF.

In its sample, this clonotype was seen a few times. The chain employs TRBV5-1 and TRBJ2-5; 10 positions match TRBD2. This CDR3 contains 16 residues. Germline trimming cut 2 bases from V and 5 bases from J; bases unmatched to any gene: 9. The V gene's germline CDR1 is SGHRS and CDR2 YFSETQ. Here the CDR3 DNA reads TGCGCCAGCAGCTTAGCGGGAGGGCCGGCTTCGGAGACCCAGTACTTC. The encoded protein is CASSLAGGPASETQYF.

This clonotype was seen a handful of times. V usage is TRBV7-2 and J usage is TRBJ2-1; 14 bases agree with TRBD2. The V gene end was trimmed by 6 bases and the J gene end by 7 bases; junction bases not matched to a gene: 8. Germline CDR1 reads SGHTA; CDR2 reads FQGNSA. CDR3 length: 16 amino acids. The CDR3 coding sequence is TGTGCCAGCAGGACAGGGACTAGCGGGAGAATAAATGAGCAGTTCTTC. Translating gives CASRTGTSGRINEQFF.

This clonotype was seen a handful of times. The chain couples TRBV5-1 to TRBJ2-5; TRBD1 is a possible D gene (6 bases). CDR1 is SGHRS, CDR2 YFSETQ, per germline. V gave up 1 base and J gave up 3 bases, with 10 bases separating them. The CDR3 has 14 amino acids. The CDR3 sequence: CASSLSPGEETQYF. The CDR3 DNA reads TGCGCCAGCAGCTTGAGTCCAGGGGAAGAGACCCAGTACTTC.

The chain joins TRBV7-2 to TRBJ2-7, with D possibly being TRBD2 (6 bases). The CDR3 length is 14 residues. Germline-derived CDR1 and CDR2 are SGHTA and FQGNSA. The germline V and J ends were trimmed by 5 bases and 5 bases, with 16 bases remaining between them. The CDR3 DNA reads as TGTGCCAGCAGCCCAACTAGCAGAGTACACGAGCAGTACTTC. Translation: CASSPTSRVHEQYF.

The chain has TRBV27 and TRBJ2-1; 11 nucleotides align to TRBD2. The CDR3 has 15 residues. V lost 6 bases to trimming and J lost 10 bases; unmatched junction nucleotides: 11. CDR1 is MNHEY and CDR2 is SMNVEV in the germline V gene (reference sequence). The CDR3, as DNA: TGTGCCAGCAGAATGACTAGCGGGATTAGGGGGGAGCAGTTCTTC. Translated, it gives CASRMTSGIRGEQFF.

This clonotype was seen only a few times. V gene TRBV29-1 combines with J gene TRBJ2-3; no clear D. The CDR3 spans 14 residues. Between the trimmed V and J ends, which lost 3 bases and 2 bases, there was a span of 12 bases. Germline lookup yields CDR1 SQVTM and CDR2 ANQGSEA. The CDR3 protein is CSVEGSTHTDTQYF. In DNA form, the CDR3 reads TGCAGCGTTGAGGGTTCCACGCACACAGATACGCAGTATTTT.